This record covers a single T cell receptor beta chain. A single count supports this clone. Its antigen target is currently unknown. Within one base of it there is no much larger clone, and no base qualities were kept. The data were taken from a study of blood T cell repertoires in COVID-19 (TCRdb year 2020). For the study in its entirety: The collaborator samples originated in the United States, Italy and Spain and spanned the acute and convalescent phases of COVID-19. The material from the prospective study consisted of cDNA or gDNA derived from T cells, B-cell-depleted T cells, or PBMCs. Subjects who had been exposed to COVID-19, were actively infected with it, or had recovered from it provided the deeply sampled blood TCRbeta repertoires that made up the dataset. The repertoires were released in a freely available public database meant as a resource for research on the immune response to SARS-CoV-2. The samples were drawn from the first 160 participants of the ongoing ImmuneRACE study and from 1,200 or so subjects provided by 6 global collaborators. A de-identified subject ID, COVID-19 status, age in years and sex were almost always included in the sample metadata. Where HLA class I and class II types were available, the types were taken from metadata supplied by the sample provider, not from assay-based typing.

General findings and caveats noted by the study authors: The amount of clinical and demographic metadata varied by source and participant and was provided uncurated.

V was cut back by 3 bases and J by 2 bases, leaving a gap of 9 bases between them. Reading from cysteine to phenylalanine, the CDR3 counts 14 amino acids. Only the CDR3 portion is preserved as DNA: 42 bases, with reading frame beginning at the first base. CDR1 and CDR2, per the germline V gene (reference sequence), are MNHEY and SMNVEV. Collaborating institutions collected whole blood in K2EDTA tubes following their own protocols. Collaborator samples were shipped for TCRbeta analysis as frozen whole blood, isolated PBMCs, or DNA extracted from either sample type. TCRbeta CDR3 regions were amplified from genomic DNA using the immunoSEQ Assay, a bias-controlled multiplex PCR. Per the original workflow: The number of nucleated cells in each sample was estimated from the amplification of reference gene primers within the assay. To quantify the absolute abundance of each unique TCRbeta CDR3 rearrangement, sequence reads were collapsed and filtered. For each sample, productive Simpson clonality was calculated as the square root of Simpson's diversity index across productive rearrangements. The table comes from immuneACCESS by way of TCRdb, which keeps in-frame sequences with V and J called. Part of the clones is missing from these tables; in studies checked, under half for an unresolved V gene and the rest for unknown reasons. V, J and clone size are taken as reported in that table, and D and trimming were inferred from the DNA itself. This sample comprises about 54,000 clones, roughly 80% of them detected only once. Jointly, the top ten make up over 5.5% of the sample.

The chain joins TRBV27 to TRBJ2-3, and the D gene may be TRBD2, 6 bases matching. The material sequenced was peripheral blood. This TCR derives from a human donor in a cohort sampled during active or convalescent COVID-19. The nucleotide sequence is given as TGTGCCAGCAGTTTGGAGGGGTACACAGATACGCAGTATTTT. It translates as CASSLEGYTDTQYF.